The clone carrying this T cell receptor (beta chain) was recorded at least ten times. Its antigen is not known. Using its own MiXCR run on the multiplex PCR reads, TCRdb lists one record per CDR3 protein. The sample records around 170,000 distinct CDR3 sequences, about 30% being singletons. Germline CDR1 SGHKS, CDR2 YYEKEE (reference sequence). Trimming left V 2 bases short and J 3 bases short, with 12 bases between. The CDR3 runs to 14 residues. The source of the sample is a study of breast tumors, draining lymph nodes, adjacent tissues. General study findings and limits: Most tumor T cells seemingly derive from lymph node, then expand in tumor. Luminal-like breast cancer showed significantly higher tumor–nontumor repertoire similarity than basal-like.

Breast cancer patients provided tissue from their axillary draining lymph nodes. The source is a female donor with breast cancer. Some clones in this sample may be carry-over from other donors' samples. Material for sequencing was axillary lymph node tissue. The chain is built from TRBV5-5 and TRBJ2-7; weak D call: TRBD2 (6 bases). CDR3 loop: CASSFSGTDYEQYF. The CDR3, as DNA: TGTGCCAGCAGCTTCTCCGGGACTGACTACGAGCAGTACTTC.